The clone carrying this TCR beta chain was seen a few times. Its matching antigen is unknown. PCR primers comprised 60 Vbeta and 13 Jbeta primers. Repertoires were generated with immunoSEQ multiplex PCR, while TCRdb's copy carries only in-frame clones and drops some. The sample lists some 110,000 clones, 71% seen once, with approximately 2.8% in the top ten. This specimen comes from a study of cytomegalovirus exposure and HLA in healthy donors. In the study overall: A prior analysis found 117 million unique TCR beta sequences from 150 million to 200 million T cells. Study-wide results and limits: Rates of TCR association differed by HLA locus in a later analysis, with DRB1 highest and HLA-C lowest.

V gave up 1 base and J gave up 4 bases, with 17 bases separating them. Looked up from germline, CDR1 is SGHVS and CDR2 is FNYEAQ. The CDR3 runs 17 residues. Material: PBMCs. The chain joins TRBV7-6 to TRBJ2-1; possibly TRBD2 for D (7 bases). This TCR was sampled from a female donor in good health and CMV-seronegative. The CDR3 sequence is CASSLGGGRNLYNEQFF. CDR3 DNA sequence: TGTGCCAGCAGCTTAGGGGGGGGCCGTAACTTGTACAATGAGCAGTTCTTC. The whole variable domain, remainder taken from reference TRBV7-6 and TRBJ2-1, is GAGVSQSPRYKVTKRGQDVALRCDPISGHVSLYWYRQALGQGPEFLTYFNYEAQQDKSGLPNDRFSAERPEGSISTLTIQRTEQRDSAMYRCASSLGGGRNLYNEQFFGPGTRLTVL.